This T cell receptor beta chain was captured by sequencing in a study of T cells in localized non-small cell lung cancer. As to this clone: The antigen remains undetermined.

The CDR3 consists of 14 residues. V lost 6 bases and J lost 0; bases outside the gene matches: 2. From germline, CDR1 is MNHEY and CDR2 SMNVEV (reference sequence). The study's findings and limits: Tumor trailed uninvolved adjacent lung in T cell clonality, which peaked there. The study linked higher blood T cell density to longer overall survival. Owing to sequencing of a solitary tumor region, heterogeneity cannot be discounted.

The table came from immunoSEQ multiplex PCR; TCRdb's copy has only in-frame clones and leaves some out. The table includes tens of thousands of clones, around 80% detected once. The rearrangement links TRBV27 to TRBJ2-1, with 7 nucleotides matching TRBD1. The material sequenced was peripheral blood, taken before any cancer treatment. The receptor's source is a male donor older than 55 with stage III squamous cell lung carcinoma. CDR3 amino acids: CASSGDSSYNEQFF. Here the CDR3 DNA reads TGTGCCAGCAGCGGGGACAGCTCCTACAATGAGCAGTTCTTC.